This T cell receptor (beta chain) was identified in a study of T cell changes during pregnancy in multiple sclerosis. Germline CDR1 SGHTS, CDR2 YDEGEE. The CDR3 contains 14 residues. V lost 0 bases to trimming and J lost 6 bases, with 10 bases between them. Generated by immunoSEQ multiplex PCR, the TCRdb table keeps only in-frame clones and is missing some. The table includes around 36,000 clones, around nine tenths detected once. The sequence was obtained from a female donor with multiple sclerosis, enrolled in a pregnancy study. V gene TRBV5-8 combines with J gene TRBJ1-5; unclear D gene. Sequencing was performed on peripheral blood, taken before pregnancy. The CDR3 here is CASSLERAGQPQHF. The DNA for the CDR3 is TGTGCCAGCAGCTTGGAAAGGGCGGGTCAGCCCCAGCATTTT.